Following are 7 T cell receptor beta chains from one sample sequenced in a study of T cells in Graves' hyperthyroidism and ophthalmopathy. What was amplified from RNA transcripts were TCR beta CDR3 regions. The TCR CDR3 first-round RT-PCR relied on the HTBI primer set. TCRdb reanalysed the multiplex PCR reads using MiXCR and keeps one entry per CDR3 protein. The sample carries more than 350,000 distinct CDR3 sequences, 15% recorded once. The sequenced material came from blood. These receptors all come from an older woman with Graves' ophthalmopathy.

This clonotype has a handful of counts. The V and J genes are TRBV20-1 and TRBJ1-2; no definite D call. Germline V gene lookup returns CDR1 DFQATT and CDR2 SNEGSKA (reference sequence). CDR3 length equals 11 residues. The CDR3 nucleotides read TGCCCTACTGACCGAATGGGGGGCTACACCTTC. Translated: CPTDRMGGYTF.

About this clonotype: This sequence may be a read error, since a much larger clone differs from it by one base. The chain employs TRBV2 and TRBJ2-3; tentatively, D is TRBD1 (6 bases). CDR1 and CDR2 from the germline V gene are SNHLY and FYNNEI. The CDR3 runs to 13 residues. CDR3 DNA sequence: TGTGTCAGCAGGCAGGGGTTCGCAGATACGCAGTATTTT. Its protein product is CVSRQGFADTQYF. Complete variable domain (other parts from reference TRBV2 and TRBJ2-3): EPEVTQTPSHQVTQMGQEVILRCVPISNHLYFYWYRQILGQKVEFLVSFYNNEISEKSEIFDDQFSVERPDGSNFTLKIRSTKLEDSAMYFCVSRQGFADTQYFGPGTRLTVL.

This clonotype was seen only a few times. V usage is TRBV5-1 and J usage is TRBJ2-2; D is ambiguous. This CDR3 region has 14 residues. Trimming stripped 4 bases from V and 7 bases from J, with 14 bases between. From germline, CDR1 is SGHRS and CDR2 YFSETQ. The CDR3 loop reads CASSPGGPDGELFF. The DNA for the CDR3 is TGCGCCAGCAGCCCGGGTGGCCCTGACGGGGAGCTGTTTTTT.

Concerning this clonotype itself: A clone one base away is much larger, so this may be a read error. The V call is TRBV24-1, the J call TRBJ2-7; D is perhaps TRBD2 (6 bases). The CDR3 length is 18 residues. The V gene's germline CDR1 is KGHDR and CDR2 SFDVKD. The ends were cut back, 3 bases at V and 7 bases at J, with 27 bases in the middle. CDR3 DNA sequence: TGTGCCACCAGTGATATGCAGGGTAGGGGAGGAGCAGTCGATGAGCAGTACTTC. It is translated as CATSDMQGRGGAVDEQYF.

V is TRBV6-1 and J is TRBJ2-6; D gene unclear. Germline V CDR1 and CDR2: MNHNS, SASEGT. CDR3 length: 15 residues. With 5 bases removed from V and 0 bases from J, the gap between germline ends came to 8 bases. CDR3 sequence: CASSWGNSGANVLTF. CDR3 sequence (DNA): TGTGCCAGCAGTTGGGGAAACTCTGGGGCCAACGTCCTGACTTTC.

The chain links TRBV6-1 to TRBJ2-5; D is undetermined. From germline, CDR1 is MNHNS and CDR2 SASEGT. Trimming shortened V by 6 bases and J by 0 bases, and 14 bases separated the two germline ends. This CDR3 contains 15 residues. Here the CDR3 DNA reads TGTGCCAGCAGCCGACCGGGCTCTAACCAAGAGACCCAGTACTTC. This translates into CASSRPGSNQETQYF.

The V and J genes are TRBV5-1 and TRBJ1-2; 8 positions match TRBD1. The CDR3 has 14 amino acids. CDR1 is SGHRS, CDR2 YFSETQ, per germline. The V gene end was trimmed by 5 bases and the J gene end by 5 bases; junction bases not matched to a gene: 8. The CDR3 DNA sequence: TGCGCCAGCAGGACACAGGGGGGCGGATATGGCTACACCTTC. Its translation is CASRTQGGGYGYTF.